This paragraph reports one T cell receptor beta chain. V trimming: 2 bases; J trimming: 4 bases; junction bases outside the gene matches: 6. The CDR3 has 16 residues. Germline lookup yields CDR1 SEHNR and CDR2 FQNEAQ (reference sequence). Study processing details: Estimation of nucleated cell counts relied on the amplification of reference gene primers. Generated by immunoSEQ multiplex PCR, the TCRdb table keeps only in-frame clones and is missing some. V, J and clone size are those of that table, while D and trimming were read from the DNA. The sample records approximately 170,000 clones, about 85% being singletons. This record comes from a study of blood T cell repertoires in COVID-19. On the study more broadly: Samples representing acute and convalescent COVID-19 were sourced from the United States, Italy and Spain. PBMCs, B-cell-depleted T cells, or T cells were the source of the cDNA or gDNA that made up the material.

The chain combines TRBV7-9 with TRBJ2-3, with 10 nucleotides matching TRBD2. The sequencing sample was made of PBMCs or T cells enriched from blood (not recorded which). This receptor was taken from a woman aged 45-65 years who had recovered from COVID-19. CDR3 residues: CASSLFTSGEADTQYF. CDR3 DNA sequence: TGTGCCAGCAGCTTATTTACTAGCGGGGAAGCAGATACGCAGTATTTT.